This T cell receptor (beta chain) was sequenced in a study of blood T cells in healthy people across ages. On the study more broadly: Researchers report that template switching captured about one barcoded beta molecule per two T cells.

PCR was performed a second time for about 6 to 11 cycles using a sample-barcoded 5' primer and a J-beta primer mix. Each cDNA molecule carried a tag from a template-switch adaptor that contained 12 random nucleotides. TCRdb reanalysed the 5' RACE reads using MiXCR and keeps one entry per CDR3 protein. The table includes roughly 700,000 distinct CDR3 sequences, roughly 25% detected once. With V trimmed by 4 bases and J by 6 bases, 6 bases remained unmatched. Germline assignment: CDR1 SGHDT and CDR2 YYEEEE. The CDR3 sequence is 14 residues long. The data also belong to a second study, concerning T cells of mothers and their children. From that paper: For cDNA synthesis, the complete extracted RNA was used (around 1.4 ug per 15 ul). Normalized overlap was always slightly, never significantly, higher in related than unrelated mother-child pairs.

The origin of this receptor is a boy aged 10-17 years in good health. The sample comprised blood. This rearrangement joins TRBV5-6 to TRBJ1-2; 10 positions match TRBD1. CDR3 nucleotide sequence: TGTGCCAGCAGCATTAGACAGGGGGCTGATGGCTACACCTTC. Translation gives CASSIRQGADGYTF.